This T cell receptor (beta chain) emerged from a study of shared clonotypes between healthy human individuals. Study-wide background: For every donor, three CD4 naive, three CD4 memory, two CD8 naive and one CD8 memory plates were used. The study's findings and limits: The rarefaction results pointed to incomplete sorted-subset sequencing despite large depth. Memory subsets generally showed smaller estimated richness than naive subsets did.

This clone was recorded a few times. Its antigen remains unknown. Replicate PCRs for sorted subsets used 200 ng DNA; this equaled some 30,000 T cell genomes. The assay was immunoSEQ multiplex PCR, and TCRdb's table has in-frame clones only and misses some. The table has about 1 million clones, about 70% seen once. The CDR3 sequence is 14 residues long. Germline assignment: CDR1 LNHDA and CDR2 SQIVND (reference sequence). V was cut by 6 bases and J by 8 bases, with 19 bases left in between. The clonotype comes from a man between 18 and 35 years old in good health. V and J are TRBV19 and TRBJ1-2; weak D call: TRBD1 (5 bases). The material sequenced was memory CD4+ T cells sorted from blood. Subset in this sample: CD45RA-negative fraction. The CDR3 sequence: CASSPSAGFGGYTF. The CDR3 DNA sequence: TGTGCCAGTAGCCCCTCCGCAGGGTTCGGAGGCTACACCTTC.